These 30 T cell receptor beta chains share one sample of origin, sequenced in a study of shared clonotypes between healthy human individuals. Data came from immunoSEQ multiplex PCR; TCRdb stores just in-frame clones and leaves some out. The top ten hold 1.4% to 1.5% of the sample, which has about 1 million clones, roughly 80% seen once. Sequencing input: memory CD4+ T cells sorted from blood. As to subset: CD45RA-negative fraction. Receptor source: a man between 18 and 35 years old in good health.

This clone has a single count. This chain's CDR3 is CASSLVTGGSEQFF. In DNA, the CDR3 is TGCGCCAGCAGCTTGGTTACGGGAGGGAGTGAGCAGTTCTTC. The rearrangement joins TRBV5-1 to TRBJ2-1; 8 bases match TRBD2. Trimming took 0 bases from V and 9 from J; bases not matched to a gene: 5. This CDR3 has 14 residues. Per the germline V gene, CDR1 is SGHRS and CDR2 is YFSETQ.

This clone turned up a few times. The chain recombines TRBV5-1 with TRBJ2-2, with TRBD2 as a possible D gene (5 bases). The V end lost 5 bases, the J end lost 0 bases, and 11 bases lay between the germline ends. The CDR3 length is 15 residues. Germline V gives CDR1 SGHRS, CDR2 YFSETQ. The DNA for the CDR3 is TGCGCCAGCAGGAGGGTCGGGGCGAACACCGGGGAGCTGTTTTTT. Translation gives CASRRVGANTGELFF.

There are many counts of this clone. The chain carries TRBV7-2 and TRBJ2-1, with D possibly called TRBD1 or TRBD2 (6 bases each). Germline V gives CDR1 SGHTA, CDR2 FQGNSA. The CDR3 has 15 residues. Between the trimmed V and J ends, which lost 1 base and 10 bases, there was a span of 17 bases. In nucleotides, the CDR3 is TGTGCCAGCAGCTTAGAATTTAGAGGGGGGACCGAGCAGTTCTTC. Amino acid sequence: CASSLEFRGGTEQFF. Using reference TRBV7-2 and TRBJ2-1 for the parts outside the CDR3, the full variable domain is GAGVSQSPSNKVTEKGKDVELRCDPISGHTALYWYRQSLGQGLEFLIYFQGNSAPDKSGLPSDRFSAERTGGSVSTLTIQRTQQEDSAVYLCASSLEFRGGTEQFFGPGTRLTVL.

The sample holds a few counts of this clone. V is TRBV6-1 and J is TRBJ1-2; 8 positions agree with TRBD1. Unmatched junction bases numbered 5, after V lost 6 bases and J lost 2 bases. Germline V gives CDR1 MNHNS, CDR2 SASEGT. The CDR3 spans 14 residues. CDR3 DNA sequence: TGTGCCAGCAGCTTGGACAGGGCCAACTATGGCTACACCTTC. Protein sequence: CASSLDRANYGYTF.

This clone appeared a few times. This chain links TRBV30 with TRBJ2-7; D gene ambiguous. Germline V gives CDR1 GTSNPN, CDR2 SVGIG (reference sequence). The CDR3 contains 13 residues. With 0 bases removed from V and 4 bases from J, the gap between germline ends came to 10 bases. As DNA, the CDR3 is TGTGCCTGGAGTGTGGGTGACCTATACGAGCAGTACTTC. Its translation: CAWSVGDLYEQYF.

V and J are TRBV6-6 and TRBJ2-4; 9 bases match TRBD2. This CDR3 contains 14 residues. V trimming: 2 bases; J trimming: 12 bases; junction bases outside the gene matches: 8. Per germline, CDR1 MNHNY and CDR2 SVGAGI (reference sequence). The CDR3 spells CASSYAGGGQAQYF. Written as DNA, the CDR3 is TGTGCCAGCAGTTACGCGGGGGGGGGCCAAGCTCAGTACTTC.

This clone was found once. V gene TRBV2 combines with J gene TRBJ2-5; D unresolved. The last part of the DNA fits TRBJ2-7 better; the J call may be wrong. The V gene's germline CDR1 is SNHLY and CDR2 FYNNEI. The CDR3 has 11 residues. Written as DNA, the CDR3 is TGTGCCAGCAGTGCTACTGGCGAGCAGTACTTC. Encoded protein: CASSATGEQYF.

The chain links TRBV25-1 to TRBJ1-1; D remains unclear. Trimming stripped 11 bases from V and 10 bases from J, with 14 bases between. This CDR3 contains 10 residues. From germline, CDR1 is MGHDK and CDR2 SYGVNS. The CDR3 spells CARARRRAFF. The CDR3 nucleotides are TGTGCCCGGGCGAGGCGGAGAGCTTTCTTT.

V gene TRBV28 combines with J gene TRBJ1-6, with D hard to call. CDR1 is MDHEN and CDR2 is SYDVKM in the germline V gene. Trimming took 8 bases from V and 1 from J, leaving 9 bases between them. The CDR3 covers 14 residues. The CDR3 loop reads CASVVGSYNSPLHF. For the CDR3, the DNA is TGTGCCAGCGTCGTAGGGTCCTATAATTCACCCCTCCACTTT. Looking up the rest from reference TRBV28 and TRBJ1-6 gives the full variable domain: DVKVTQSSRYLVKRTGEKVFLECVQDMDHENMFWYRQDPGLGLRLIYFSYDVKMKEKGDIPEGYSVSREKKERFSLILESASTNQTSMYLCASVVGSYNSPLHFGNGTRLTVT.

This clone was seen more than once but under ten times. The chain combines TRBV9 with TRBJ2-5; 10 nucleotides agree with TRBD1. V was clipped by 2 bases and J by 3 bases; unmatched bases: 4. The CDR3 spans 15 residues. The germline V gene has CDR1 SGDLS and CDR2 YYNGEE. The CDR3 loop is CASSVRGTGEETQYF. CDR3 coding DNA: TGTGCCAGCAGCGTTAGGGGGACAGGGGAAGAGACCCAGTACTTC.

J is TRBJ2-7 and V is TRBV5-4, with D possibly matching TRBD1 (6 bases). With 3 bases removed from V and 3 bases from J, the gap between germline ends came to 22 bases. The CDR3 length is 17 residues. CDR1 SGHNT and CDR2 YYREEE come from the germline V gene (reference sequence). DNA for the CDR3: TGTGCCAGCAGCTCGGATGGGTCACTAGGGGGATACTACGAGCAGTACTTC. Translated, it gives CASSSDGSLGGYYEQYF.

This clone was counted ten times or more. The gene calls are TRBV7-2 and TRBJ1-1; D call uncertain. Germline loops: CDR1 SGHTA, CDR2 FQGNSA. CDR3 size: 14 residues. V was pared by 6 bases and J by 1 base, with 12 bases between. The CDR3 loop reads CASSALTANTEAFF. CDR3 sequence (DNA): TGTGCCAGCAGTGCCCTTACAGCGAACACTGAAGCTTTCTTT.

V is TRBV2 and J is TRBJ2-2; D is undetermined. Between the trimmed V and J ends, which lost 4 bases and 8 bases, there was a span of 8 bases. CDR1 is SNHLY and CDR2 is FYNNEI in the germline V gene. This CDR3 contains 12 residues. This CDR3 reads CASSASKGELFF. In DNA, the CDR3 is TGTGCCAGCAGTGCTTCCAAGGGGGAGCTGTTTTTT. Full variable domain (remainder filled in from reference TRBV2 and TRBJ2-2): EPEVTQTPSHQVTQMGQEVILRCVPISNHLYFYWYRQILGQKVEFLVSFYNNEISEKSEIFDDQFSVERPDGSNFTLKIRSTKLEDSAMYFCASSASKGELFFGEGSRLTVL.

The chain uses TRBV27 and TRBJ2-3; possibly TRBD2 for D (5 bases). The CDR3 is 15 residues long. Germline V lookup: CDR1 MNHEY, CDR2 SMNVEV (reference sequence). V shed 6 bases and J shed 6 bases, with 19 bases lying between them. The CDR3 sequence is CASSTTTYPGDTQYF. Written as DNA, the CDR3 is TGTGCCAGCAGCACAACGACCTACCCGGGGGATACGCAGTATTTT.

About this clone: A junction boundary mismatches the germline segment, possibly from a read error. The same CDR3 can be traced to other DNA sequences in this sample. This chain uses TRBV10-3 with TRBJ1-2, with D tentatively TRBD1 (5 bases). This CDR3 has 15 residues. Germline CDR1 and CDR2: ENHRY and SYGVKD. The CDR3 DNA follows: TGTGCCATCAGTGAGGGGACGGAGTACCTAGATGGCTACACCTTT. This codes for CAISEGTEYLDGYTF.

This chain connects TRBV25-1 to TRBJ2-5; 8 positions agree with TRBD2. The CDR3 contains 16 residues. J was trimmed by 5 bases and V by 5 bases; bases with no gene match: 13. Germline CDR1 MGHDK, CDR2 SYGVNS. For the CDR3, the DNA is TGTGCCAGCAGTCCCCATCAGGGAGCTAGCGGGGAGACCCAGTACTTC. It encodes CASSPHQGASGETQYF.

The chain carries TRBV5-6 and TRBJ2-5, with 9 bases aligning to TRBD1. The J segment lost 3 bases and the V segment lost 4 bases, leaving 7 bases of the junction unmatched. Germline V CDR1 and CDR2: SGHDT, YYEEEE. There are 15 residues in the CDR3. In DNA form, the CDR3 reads TGTGCCAGCAGCACCGGACAGGGGAATGAAGAGACCCAGTACTTC. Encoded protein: CASSTGQGNEETQYF.

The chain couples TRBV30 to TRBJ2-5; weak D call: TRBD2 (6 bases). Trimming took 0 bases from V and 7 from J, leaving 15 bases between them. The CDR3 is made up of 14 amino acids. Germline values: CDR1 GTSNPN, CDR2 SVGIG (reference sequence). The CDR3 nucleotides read TGTGCCTGGAGTGTACGCGGGGCGTTGGGGACCCAGTACTTC. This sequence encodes CAWSVRGALGTQYF.

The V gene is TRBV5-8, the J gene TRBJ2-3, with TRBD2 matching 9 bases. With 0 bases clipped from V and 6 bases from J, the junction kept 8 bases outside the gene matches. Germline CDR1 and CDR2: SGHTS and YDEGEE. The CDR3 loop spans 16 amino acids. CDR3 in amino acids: CASSLGASGGIDTQYF. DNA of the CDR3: TGTGCCAGCAGCTTGGGAGCAAGCGGGGGGATTGATACGCAGTATTTT.

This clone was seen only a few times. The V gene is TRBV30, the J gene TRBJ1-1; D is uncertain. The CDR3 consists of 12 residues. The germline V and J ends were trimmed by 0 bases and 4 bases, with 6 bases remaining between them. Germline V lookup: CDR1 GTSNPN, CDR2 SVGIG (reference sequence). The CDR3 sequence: CAWSVRSTEAFF. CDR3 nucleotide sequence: TGTGCCTGGAGTGTGAGGAGCACTGAAGCTTTCTTT. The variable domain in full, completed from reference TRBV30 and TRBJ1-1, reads SQTIHQWPATLVQPVGSPLSLECTVEGTSNPNLYWYRQAAGRGLQLLFYSVGIGQISSEVPQNLSASRPQDRQFILSSKKLLLSDSGFYLCAWSVRSTEAFFGQGTRLTVV.

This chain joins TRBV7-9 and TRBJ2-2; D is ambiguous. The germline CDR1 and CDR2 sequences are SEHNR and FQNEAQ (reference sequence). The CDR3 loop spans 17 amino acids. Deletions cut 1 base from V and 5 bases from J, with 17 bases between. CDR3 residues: CASSLDLRSLGTGELFF. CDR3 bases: TGTGCCAGCAGCTTAGATTTGAGGTCCTTAGGGACCGGGGAGCTGTTTTTT.

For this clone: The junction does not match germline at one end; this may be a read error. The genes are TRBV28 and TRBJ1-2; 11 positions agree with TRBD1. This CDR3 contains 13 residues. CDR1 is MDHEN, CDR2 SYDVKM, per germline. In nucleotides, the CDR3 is TGTGCCAGCACTCCTACCCCGGGACAGGGGGGACCCTTC. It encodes CASTPTPGQGGPF.

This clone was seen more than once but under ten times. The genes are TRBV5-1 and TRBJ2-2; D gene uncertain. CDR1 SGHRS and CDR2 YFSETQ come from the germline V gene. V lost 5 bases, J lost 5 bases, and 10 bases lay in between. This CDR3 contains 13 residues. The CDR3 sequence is CASRSGFTGELFF. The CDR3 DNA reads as TGCGCCAGCAGATCTGGGTTTACCGGGGAGCTGTTTTTT.

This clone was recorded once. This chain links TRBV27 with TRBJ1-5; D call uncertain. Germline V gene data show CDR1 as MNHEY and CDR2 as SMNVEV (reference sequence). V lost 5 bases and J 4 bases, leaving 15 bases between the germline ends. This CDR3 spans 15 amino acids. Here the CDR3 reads CASSMTRTDNQPQHF. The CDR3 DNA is TGTGCCAGCAGTATGACCCGGACCGATAATCAGCCCCAGCATTTT.

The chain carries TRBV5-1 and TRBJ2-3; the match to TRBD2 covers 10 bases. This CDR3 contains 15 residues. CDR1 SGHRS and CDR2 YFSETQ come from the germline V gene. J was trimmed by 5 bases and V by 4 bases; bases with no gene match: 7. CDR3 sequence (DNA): TGCGCCAGCAGCCGCAGGCTAGCGGGAGAAGATACGCAGTATTTT. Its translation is CASSRRLAGEDTQYF.

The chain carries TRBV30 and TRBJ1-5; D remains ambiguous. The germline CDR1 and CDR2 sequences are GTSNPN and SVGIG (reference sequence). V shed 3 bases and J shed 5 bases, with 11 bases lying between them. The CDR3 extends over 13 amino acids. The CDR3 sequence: CAWRSDRDQPQHF. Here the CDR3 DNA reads TGTGCCTGGAGATCGGACCGGGATCAGCCCCAGCATTTT.

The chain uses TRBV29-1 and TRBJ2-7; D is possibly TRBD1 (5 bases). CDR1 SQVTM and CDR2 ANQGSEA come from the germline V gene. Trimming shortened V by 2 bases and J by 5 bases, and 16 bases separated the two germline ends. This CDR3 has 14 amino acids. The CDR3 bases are TGCAGCGTTGAAATAGGTCAGGGAAAGAACGAGCAGTACTTC. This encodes CSVEIGQGKNEQYF.

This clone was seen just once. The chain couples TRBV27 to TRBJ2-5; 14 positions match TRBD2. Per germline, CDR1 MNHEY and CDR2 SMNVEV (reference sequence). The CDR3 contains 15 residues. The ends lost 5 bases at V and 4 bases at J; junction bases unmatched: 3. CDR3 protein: CASSGGLAGVETQYF. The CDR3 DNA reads TGTGCCAGCAGTGGGGGACTAGCGGGGGTAGAGACCCAGTACTTC.

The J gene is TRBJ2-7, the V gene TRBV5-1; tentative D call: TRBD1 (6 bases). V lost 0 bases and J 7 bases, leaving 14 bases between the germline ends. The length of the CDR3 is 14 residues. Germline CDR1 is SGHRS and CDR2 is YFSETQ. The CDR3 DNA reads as TGCGCCAGCAGCTTGGTGGGCACAGGGTTAGAGCAGTACTTC. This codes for CASSLVGTGLEQYF.

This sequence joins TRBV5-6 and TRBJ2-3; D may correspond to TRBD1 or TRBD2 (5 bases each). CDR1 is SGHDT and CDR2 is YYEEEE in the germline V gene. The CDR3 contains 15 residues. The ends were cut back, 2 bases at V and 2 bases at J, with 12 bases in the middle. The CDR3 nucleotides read TGTGCCAGCAGCTTAGGATTCGGGACCACAGATACGCAGTATTTT. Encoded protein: CASSLGFGTTDTQYF. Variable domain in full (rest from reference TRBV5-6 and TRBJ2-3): DAGVTQSPTHLIKTRGQQVTLRCSPKSGHDTVSWYQQALGQGPQFIFQYYEEEERQRGNFPDRFSGHQFPNYSSELNVNALLLGDSALYLCASSLGFGTTDTQYFGPGTRLTVL.